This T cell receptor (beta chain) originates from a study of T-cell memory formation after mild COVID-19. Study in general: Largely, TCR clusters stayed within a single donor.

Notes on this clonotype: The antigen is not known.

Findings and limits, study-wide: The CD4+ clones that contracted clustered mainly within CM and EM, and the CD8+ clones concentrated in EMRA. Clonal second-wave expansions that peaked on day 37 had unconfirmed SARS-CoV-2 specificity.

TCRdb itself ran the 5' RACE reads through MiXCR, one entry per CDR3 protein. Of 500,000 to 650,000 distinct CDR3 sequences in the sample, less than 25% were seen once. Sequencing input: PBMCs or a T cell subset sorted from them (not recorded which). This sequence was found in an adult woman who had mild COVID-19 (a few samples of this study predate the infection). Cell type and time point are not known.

The CDR3 DNA reads as TGTGCCAGCAGAGACGACAGGGGCGGCGAAAAACTGTTTTTT. Protein product: CASRDDRGGEKLFF. J is TRBJ1-4 and V is TRBV2, with 8 bases fitting TRBD1. The CDR3 runs 14 residues. Germline V gives CDR1 SNHLY, CDR2 FYNNEI. V was clipped by 6 bases and J by 8 bases; unmatched bases: 8.